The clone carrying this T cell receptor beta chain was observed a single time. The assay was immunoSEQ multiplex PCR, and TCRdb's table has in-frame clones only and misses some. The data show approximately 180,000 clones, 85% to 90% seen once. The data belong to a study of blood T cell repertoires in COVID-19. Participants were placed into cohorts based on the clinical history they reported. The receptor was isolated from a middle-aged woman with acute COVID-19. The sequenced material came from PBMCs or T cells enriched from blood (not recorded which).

Here the CDR3 DNA reads TGCGCCAGCAGCCGGAGCCGACAGGGACCGAGTAATGGCTACACCTTC. It yields the protein CASSRSRQGPSNGYTF. The chain employs TRBV5-1 and TRBJ1-2; 7 bases align to TRBD1. The CDR3 has 16 residues. Germline trimming cut 4 bases from V and 6 bases from J; bases unmatched to any gene: 15. Germline V lookup: CDR1 SGHRS, CDR2 YFSETQ.